These 7 T cell receptor beta chains originate from one sample sequenced in a study of T cell changes during pregnancy in multiple sclerosis. The assay was immunoSEQ multiplex PCR, and TCRdb's table has in-frame clones only and misses some. The sample has tens of thousands of clones; roughly 89% are singletons. This specimen was peripheral blood, taken in the second trimester of pregnancy. Every receptor here comes from a female donor with multiple sclerosis, enrolled in a pregnancy study.

V gene TRBV9 combines with J gene TRBJ1-4, with a weak D call TRBD1 (5 bases). The CDR3 extends over 18 amino acids. Trimming shortened V by 3 bases and J by 3 bases, and 21 bases separated the two germline ends. Looked up from germline, CDR1 is SGDLS and CDR2 is YYNGEE. The CDR3 sequence: CASSASLLGGAPNEKLFF. The CDR3 bases are TGTGCCAGCAGCGCCTCCCTCTTAGGAGGGGCCCCTAATGAAAAACTGTTTTTT.

This clone has just one count. This chain joins TRBV18 and TRBJ2-3; D possibly corresponds to TRBD2 (6 bases). Germline V CDR1 and CDR2: KGHSH, LQKENI. CDR3 length: 13 residues. Trimming stripped 6 bases from V and 1 base from J, with 8 bases between. CDR3 in amino acids: CASSGGGTDTQYF. The CDR3 DNA sequence: TGTGCCAGCTCGGGGGGAGGCACAGATACGCAGTATTTT.

This chain connects TRBV28 to TRBJ2-7; TRBD1 might be the D (5 bases). The V gene lost 2 bases and the J gene lost 2 bases, with 13 bases spanning the gap. The CDR3 extends over 15 amino acids. CDR1 is MDHEN and CDR2 is SYDVKM in the germline V gene. The CDR3 protein is CASSLRDSPTYEQYF. In nucleotides, the CDR3 is TGTGCCAGCAGTTTACGTGACAGTCCGACCTACGAGCAGTACTTC.

This sequence joins TRBV4-3 and TRBJ1-1, with 7 bases matching TRBD1. CDR3 length: 17 residues. In germline, CDR1 is LGHNA, CDR2 YSLEER. V trimming: 0 bases; J trimming: 10 bases; junction bases outside the gene matches: 17. The CDR3 loop is CASSQDLLPQGEVRAFF. The CDR3 coding sequence is TGCGCCAGCAGCCAAGATCTCCTCCCTCAGGGGGAGGTGAGAGCTTTCTTT.

The rearrangement joins TRBV18 to TRBJ1-1; D is unclear. V lost 2 bases to trimming and J lost 2 bases, with 6 bases between them. Germline CDR1 is KGHSH and CDR2 is LQKENI. There are 13 residues in the CDR3. The CDR3 region has the DNA TGTGCCAGCTCACCAAGCCCTAACACTGAAGCTTTCTTT. Amino acid sequence: CASSPSPNTEAFF.

The rearrangement links TRBV30 to TRBJ2-2, with 7 nucleotides matching TRBD1. CDR1 and CDR2 from the germline V gene are GTSNPN and SVGIG (reference sequence). The CDR3 runs to 16 residues. Losses at the gene ends were 1 base for V and 5 bases for J; bases not matched to a gene: 10. The CDR3 nucleotides are TGTGCCTGGAGTGCCTCTTTGGGACAGAGAACCGGGGAGCTGTTTTTT. Its translation: CAWSASLGQRTGELFF. The full variable domain, with the rest looked up from reference TRBV30 and TRBJ2-2, is SQTIHQWPATLVQPVGSPLSLECTVEGTSNPNLYWYRQAAGRGLQLLFYSVGIGQISSEVPQNLSASRPQDRQFILSSKKLLLSDSGFYLCAWSASLGQRTGELFFGEGSRLTVL.

The chain recombines TRBV7-2 with TRBJ1-1, with a weak D call TRBD1 (6 bases). CDR1 SGHTA and CDR2 FQGNSA come from the germline V gene. The CDR3 is 15 amino acids. The V end was cut by 1 base, the J end by 4 bases, with 13 bases between. CDR3 sequence: CASSLDGGASTEAFF. The CDR3 coding sequence is TGTGCCAGCAGCTTAGATGGGGGGGCGTCCACTGAAGCTTTCTTT.